The rows below give T cell receptor beta chains drawn from one sample of a study of cytomegalovirus exposure and HLA in healthy donors. Sequencing was performed with immunoSEQ multiplex PCR; in TCRdb, only in-frame clones are kept and a portion is missing. The sample contains 150,000 to 200,000 clones, around 82% of which appear only once. Source material: PBMCs. The receptors were sampled from a man in his 60s in good health and CMV-seronegative. Each CDR3 is given with its conserved first and last residue.

>TRBV2
CASSEVVGQGRLEQYF
>TRBV5-8
CASSLAGPRGTQYF
>TRBV5-1
CASSSFSLAGYEQFF
>TRBV27
CASSSRYEQYF
>TRBV14
CASSQDQRSLNNEQFF
>TRBV27
CASSPPVPGELFF
>TRBV21-1
CASSKYRTGAGNTIYF
>TRBV14
CASSQAGTSREQYF
>TRBV13
CASSRSGVGGNTIYF
>TRBV14
CASSQRKGLAGPYEQYF
>TRBV7-9
CASSLADRGRYEQYF
>TRBV4-2
CASSQVGQGVSYEQYF
>TRBV19
CASSMTGETDTQYF
>TRBV10-3
CAISESGTVGTDTQYF
>TRBV19
CASSIGAPGQGARETQYF
>TRBV19
CASSILTTGLAFF
>TRBV6-1
CASTLGGEGYGYTF
>TRBV25-1
CASREDRGSYEQYF
>TRBV9
CASSVVADSGNTIYF
>TRBV7-9
CASSLVRDNEKLFF
>TRBV18
CASSPATATGELFF
>TRBV19
CASSIRTGEGNQPQHF
>TRBV4-2
CASSQETSGYNEQFF
>TRBV6-1
CASRAEQGVNTIYF
>TRBV4-2
CASSQGGLAGGPSKDTQYF
>TRBV5-1
CASSFGGIDGYTF
>TRBV15
CATSRDPGAGNTIYF
>TRBV9
CASSDLGTGLGYTF
>TRBV2
CASLGTTYEQYF
>TRBV7-9
CATGGSHTQYF
>TRBV5-5
CASSQGGRVGELFF
>TRBV5-1
CASSPVNLAVHRGGETQYF
>TRBV2
CASRATGGSTGELFF
>TRBV2
CASSVGRCSPLHF
>TRBV7-8
CASSLGSTGGPSNEQFF
>TRBV6-1
CASSEAKGPPGNTIYF
>TRBV29-1
CSVATGRAKNIQYF
>TRBV19
CASNAGRLSTDTQYF
>TRBV2
CASKESDVVNSPLHF
>TRBV7-7
CASSMGGGSYNEQFF
>TRBV9
CASSLGLAGDNQETQYF
>TRBV9
CASSVGRGPGNTIYF
>TRBV30
CAWSDGGRGVSQNF
>TRBV18
CASSPLGDRVNYGYTF
>TRBV5-4
CASSLLWRRDTQYF
>TRBV10-3
CAIRPGQDNYGYTF
>TRBV10-3
CAISGTSGGASGELFF